The TCR beta chain described here comes from a study of Graves' ophthalmopathy and Graves' hyperthyroidism. CDR3 regions of TCR beta were amplified from RNA transcripts. First-round RT-PCR employed HTBI primers, with a second-round multiplex PCR after it. TCRdb called the multiplex PCR reads again in MiXCR, with one record for every CDR3 protein. The sample lists around 1,200,000 distinct CDR3 sequences, 35% to 45% occurring once. Sequencing was performed on peripheral blood or thyroid tissue (not recorded which). The clonotype was recovered from an adult man with Graves' hyperthyroidism.

The CDR3 nucleotides read TGCAGCGTTGAGGTGGGTGAGAACTATGGCTACACCTTC. Protein: CSVEVGENYGYTF. The genes are TRBV29-1 and TRBJ1-2; D gene ambiguous. The CDR3 sequence is 13 residues long. Looked up from germline, CDR1 is SQVTM and CDR2 is ANQGSEA. V dropped 3 bases and J dropped 2 bases, with 10 bases sitting between them.